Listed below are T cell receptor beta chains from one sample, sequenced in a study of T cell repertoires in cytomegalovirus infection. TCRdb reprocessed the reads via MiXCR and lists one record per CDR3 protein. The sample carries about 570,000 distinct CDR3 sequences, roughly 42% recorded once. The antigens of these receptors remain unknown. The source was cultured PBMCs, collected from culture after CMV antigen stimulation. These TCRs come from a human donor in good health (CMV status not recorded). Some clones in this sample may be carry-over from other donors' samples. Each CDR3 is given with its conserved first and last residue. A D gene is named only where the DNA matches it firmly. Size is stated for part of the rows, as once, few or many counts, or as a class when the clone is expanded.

CDR3 DNA: TGTGCCAGCAGCTCGACTAGCGCCCTCACAGATACGCAGTATTTT; CDR3 protein: CASSSTSALTDTQYF; V gene: TRBV7-2; J gene: TRBJ2-3; D gene: TRBD2; clone size: NA
CDR3 DNA: TGCAGTGCTAGAGATAGCAGGGTGGGCGGCTACACCTTC; CDR3 protein: CSARDSRVGGYTF; V gene: TRBV20-1; J gene: TRBJ1-2; D gene: NA; clone size: NA
CDR3 DNA: TGCAGTGCTAGAAGCGGGAGGGGGCAAACTGAAGCTTTCTTT; CDR3 protein: CSARSGRGQTEAFF; V gene: TRBV20-1; J gene: TRBJ1-1; D gene: TRBD1; clone size: NA
CDR3 DNA: TGTGCCAGCAGCTGGGACAGGGGAGAAGCTTTCTTT; CDR3 protein: CASSWDRGEAFF; V gene: TRBV7-9; J gene: TRBJ1-1; D gene: TRBD1; clone size: few
CDR3 DNA: TGTGCCAGTAGCGATGGACAGGTTCCGGATCAGCCCCAGCATTTT; CDR3 protein: CASSDGQVPDQPQHF; V gene: TRBV19; J gene: TRBJ1-5; D gene: TRBD1; clone size: NA
CDR3 DNA: TGTGCCAGCAGCTTAGTGGGGGATCAGCCCCAGCATTTT; CDR3 protein: CASSLVGDQPQHF; V gene: TRBV7-2; J gene: TRBJ1-5; D gene: NA; clone size: many
CDR3 DNA: TGTGCCAGCAGCTTGGGACAGGGGGCGAGGGTCTATGAGCAGTTCTTC; CDR3 protein: CASSLGQGARVYEQFF; V gene: TRBV5-4; J gene: TRBJ2-1; D gene: TRBD1; clone size: NA
CDR3 DNA: TGTGCCAGCAGCCCAGGGACTAGCGGGAGGGGGCCCGGGGAGCTGTTTTTT; CDR3 protein: CASSPGTSGRGPGELFF; V gene: TRBV7-2; J gene: TRBJ2-2; D gene: TRBD2; clone size: few
CDR3 DNA: TGTGCCAGCAGCCTAGGGGACTATCTTCGAGAGACCCAGTACTTC; CDR3 protein: CASSLGDYLRETQYF; V gene: TRBV6-1; J gene: TRBJ2-5; D gene: TRBD2; clone size: NA
CDR3 DNA: TGTGCCAGCAGCTCTCCCCAGGGTCAGGCGCAGTATTTT; CDR3 protein: CASSSPQGQAQYF; V gene: TRBV7-2; J gene: TRBJ2-3; D gene: NA; clone size: few
CDR3 DNA: TGTGCCAGCAGCCCGGGGGGGGCTAATGAAAAACTGTTTTTT; CDR3 protein: CASSPGGANEKLFF; V gene: TRBV7-2; J gene: TRBJ1-4; D gene: NA; clone size: few
CDR3 DNA: TGTGCCAGCAGCCTAGGACAGTTAGCCGCCAACACCATATATTTT; CDR3 protein: CASSLGQLAANTIYF; V gene: TRBV7-6; J gene: TRBJ1-3; D gene: NA; clone size: NA
CDR3 DNA: TGTGCCAGCAGTCCGCGCCACAGGGATGAAAAACTGTTTTTT; CDR3 protein: CASSPRHRDEKLFF; V gene: TRBV12-3/TRBV12-4; J gene: TRBJ1-4; D gene: NA; clone size: few
CDR3 DNA: TGTGCCAGCGCCCCACTTAGCGGTGGGGGGACTGAGCAGTTCTTC; CDR3 protein: CASAPLSGGGTEQFF; V gene: TRBV6-5; J gene: TRBJ2-1; D gene: NA; clone size: NA
CDR3 DNA: TGTGCCAGCAGCAAACAGGGAGATGTGGTTTATGGCTACACCTTC; CDR3 protein: CASSKQGDVVYGYTF; V gene: TRBV5-3; J gene: TRBJ1-2; D gene: NA; clone size: NA
CDR3 DNA: TGTGCCATCAGTGAGCCCGCACTCCAAGAGACCCAGTACTTC; CDR3 protein: CAISEPALQETQYF; V gene: TRBV10-3; J gene: TRBJ2-5; D gene: NA; clone size: few
CDR3 DNA: TGTGCCAGCAGTTACGTCGCGCAGCCCCAGCATTTT; CDR3 protein: CASSYVAQPQHF; V gene: TRBV6-1; J gene: TRBJ1-5; D gene: NA; clone size: once
CDR3 DNA: TGCGCCAGCAGCCAAGATAGGAGAAAGGGGCCATATTCACCCCTCCACTTT; CDR3 protein: CASSQDRRKGPYSPLHF; V gene: TRBV4-1; J gene: TRBJ1-6; D gene: NA; clone size: NA
CDR3 DNA: TGTGCCAGCAGCCCCGGGGAGGCGCACTCCTACGAGCAGTACTTC; CDR3 protein: CASSPGEAHSYEQYF; V gene: TRBV7-2; J gene: TRBJ2-7; D gene: NA; clone size: few
CDR3 DNA: TGCCCCAGCAGCCAAGTAGTAGGTAGCGGGGGTCACAATGAGCAGTTCTTC; CDR3 protein: CPSSQVVGSGGHNEQFF; V gene: TRBV4-3; J gene: TRBJ2-1; D gene: TRBD2; clone size: NA
CDR3 DNA: TGTGCCAGCAGCCGACCGGGGGCAGGGGGGTTCTTC; CDR3 protein: CASSRPGAGGFF; V gene: TRBV7-2; J gene: TRBJ2-1; D gene: NA; clone size: NA
CDR3 DNA: TGTGCCAGCAGCTTGGAGAGGGGGAACACTGAAGCTTTCTTT; CDR3 protein: CASSLERGNTEAFF; V gene: TRBV7-2; J gene: TRBJ1-1; D gene: NA; clone size: many
CDR3 DNA: TGCAGTGCTAGGACAGGCGCTGGAAACACCATATATTTT; CDR3 protein: CSARTGAGNTIYF; V gene: TRBV20-1; J gene: TRBJ1-3; D gene: NA; clone size: NA